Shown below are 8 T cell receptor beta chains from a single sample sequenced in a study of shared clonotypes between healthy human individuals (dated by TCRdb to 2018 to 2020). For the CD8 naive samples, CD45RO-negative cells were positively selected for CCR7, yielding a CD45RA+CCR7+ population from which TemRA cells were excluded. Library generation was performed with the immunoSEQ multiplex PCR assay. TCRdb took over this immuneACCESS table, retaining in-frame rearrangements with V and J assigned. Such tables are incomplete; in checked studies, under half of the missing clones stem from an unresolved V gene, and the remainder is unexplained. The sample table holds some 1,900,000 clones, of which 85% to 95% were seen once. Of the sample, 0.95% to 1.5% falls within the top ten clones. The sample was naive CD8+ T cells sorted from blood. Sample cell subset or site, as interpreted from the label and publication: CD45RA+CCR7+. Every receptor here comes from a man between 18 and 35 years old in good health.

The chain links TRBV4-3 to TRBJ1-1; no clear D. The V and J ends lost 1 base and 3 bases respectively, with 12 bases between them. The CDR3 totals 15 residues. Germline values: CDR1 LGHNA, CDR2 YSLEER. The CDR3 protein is CASSQGEGLDTEAFF. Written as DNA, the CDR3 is TGCGCCAGCAGCCAAGGCGAGGGCCTAGACACTGAAGCTTTCTTT.

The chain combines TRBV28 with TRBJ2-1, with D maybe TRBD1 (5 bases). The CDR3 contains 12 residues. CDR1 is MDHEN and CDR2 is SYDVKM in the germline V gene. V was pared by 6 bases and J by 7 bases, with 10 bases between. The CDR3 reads CASSAGPNEQFF. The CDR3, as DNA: TGTGCCAGCAGCGCAGGGCCGAATGAGCAGTTCTTC.

CDR3 nucleotides: TGTGCCAGCAGCTTATTCGTAGGGGGGATGTCAGAAAAACTGTTTTTT. It yields the protein CASSLFVGGMSEKLFF. The rearrangement links TRBV7-9 to TRBJ1-4; tentative D call: TRBD1 (6 bases). The CDR3 spans 16 residues. Looked up from germline, CDR1 is SEHNR and CDR2 is FQNEAQ (reference sequence). The germline V and J ends were trimmed by 2 bases and 8 bases, with 18 bases remaining between them.

The CDR3 region is CASSTGNSPLHF. CDR3 in DNA: TGTGCCAGCAGCACGGGGAATTCACCCCTCCACTTT. V usage is TRBV9 and J usage is TRBJ1-6; D gene unclear. V shed 4 bases and J shed 7 bases, with 6 bases lying between them. The CDR3 spans 12 residues. CDR1 and CDR2 from the germline V gene are SGDLS and YYNGEE.

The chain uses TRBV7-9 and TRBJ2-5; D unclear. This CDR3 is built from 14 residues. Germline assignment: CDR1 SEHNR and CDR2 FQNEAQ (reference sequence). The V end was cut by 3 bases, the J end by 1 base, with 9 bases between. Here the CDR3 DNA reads TGTGCCAGCAGCTTTTCAAACTTCCAAGAGACCCAGTACTTC. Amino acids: CASSFSNFQETQYF. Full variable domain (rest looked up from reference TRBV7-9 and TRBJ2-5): DTGVSQNPRHKITKRGQNVTFRCDPISEHNRLYWYRQTLGQGPEFLTYFQNEAQLEKSRLLSDRFSAERPKGSFSTLEIQRTEQGDSAMYLCASSFSNFQETQYFGPGTRLLVL.

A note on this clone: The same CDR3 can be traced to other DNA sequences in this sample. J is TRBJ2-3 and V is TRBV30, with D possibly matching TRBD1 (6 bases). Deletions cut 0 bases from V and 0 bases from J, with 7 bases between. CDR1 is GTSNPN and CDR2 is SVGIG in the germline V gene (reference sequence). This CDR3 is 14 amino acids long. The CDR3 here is CAWSVGASTDTQYF. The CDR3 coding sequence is TGTGCCTGGAGTGTGGGGGCGAGCACAGATACGCAGTATTTT.

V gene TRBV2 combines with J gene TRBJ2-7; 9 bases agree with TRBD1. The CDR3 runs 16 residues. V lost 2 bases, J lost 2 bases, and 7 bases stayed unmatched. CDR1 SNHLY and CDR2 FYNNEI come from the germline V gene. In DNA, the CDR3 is TGTGCCAGCAGTGAAAAGCCGGGACAGGGAGCCTACGAGCAGTACTTC. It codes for CASSEKPGQGAYEQYF.

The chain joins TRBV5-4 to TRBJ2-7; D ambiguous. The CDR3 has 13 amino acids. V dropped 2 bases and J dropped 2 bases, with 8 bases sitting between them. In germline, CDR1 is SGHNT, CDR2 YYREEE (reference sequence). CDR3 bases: TGTGCCAGCAGCTTAGGGATCACCTACGAGCAGTACTTC. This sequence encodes CASSLGITYEQYF.